This TCR beta chain is from a study of OX40 agonist ivuxolimab in advanced cancers. Germline V gene sequence: CDR1 SGHTA, CDR2 FQGTGA. The CDR3 totals 15 residues. V was shortened by 2 bases and J by 0 bases, with 10 bases between the two germline ends. Study-wide results and limits: CD8+ T cells (on average) carried more expanded clones than CD4+ T cells.

Here immunoSEQ multiplex PCR was the method, and the copy in TCRdb shows in-frame clones only, minus some. This table has tens of thousands of clones, 83% appearing once. Notes on this clone: Its target is not known.

This sequence was found in an adult with an advanced solid tumor such as melanoma, head and neck, liver or kidney cancer. The chain couples TRBV7-3 to TRBJ2-5; possible D gene TRBD2, 6 bases. This material consisted of CD4+ or CD8+ T cells sorted from blood, taken in a trial of the OX40 agonist ivuxolimab. The CDR3 loop reads CASSLYGGNQETQYF. The CDR3, as DNA: TGTGCCAGCAGCTTATACGGGGGAAACCAAGAGACCCAGTACTTC. The full variable domain, rest sourced from reference TRBV7-3 and TRBJ2-5, is GAGVSQTPSNKVTEKGKYVELRCDPISGHTALYWYRQSLGQGPEFLIYFQGTGAADDSGLPNDRFFAVRPEGSVSTLKIQRTERGDSAVYLCASSLYGGNQETQYFGPGTRLLVL.